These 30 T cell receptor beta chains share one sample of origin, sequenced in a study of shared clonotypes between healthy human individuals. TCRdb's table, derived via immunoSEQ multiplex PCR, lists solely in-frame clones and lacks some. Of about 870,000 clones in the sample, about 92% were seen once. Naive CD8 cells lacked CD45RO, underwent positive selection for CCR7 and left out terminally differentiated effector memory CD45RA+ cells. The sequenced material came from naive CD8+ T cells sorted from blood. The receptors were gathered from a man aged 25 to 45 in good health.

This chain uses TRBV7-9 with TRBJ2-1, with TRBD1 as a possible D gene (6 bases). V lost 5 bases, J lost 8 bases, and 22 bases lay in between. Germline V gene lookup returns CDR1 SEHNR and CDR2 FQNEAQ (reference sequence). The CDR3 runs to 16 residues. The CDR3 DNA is TGTGCCAGCAGCAAATCCGGGACACTACTTCTGGATGAGCAGTTCTTC. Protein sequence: CASSKSGTLLLDEQFF.

This chain's CDR3 is CASSLNPGGYTNEQFF. CDR3 coding DNA: TGCGCCAGCAGCTTAAACCCAGGGGGTTATACGAATGAGCAGTTCTTC. This rearrangement joins TRBV5-1 to TRBJ2-1, with 7 bases identical to TRBD1. J lost 7 bases, V lost 2 bases, and 12 bases had no gene match. The germline V gene has CDR1 SGHRS and CDR2 YFSETQ. This CDR3 is built from 16 residues.

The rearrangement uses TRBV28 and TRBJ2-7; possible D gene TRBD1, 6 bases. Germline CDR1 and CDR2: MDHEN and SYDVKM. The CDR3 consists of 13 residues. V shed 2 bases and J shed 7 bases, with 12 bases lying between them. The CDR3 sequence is CASSLTGGEEQYF. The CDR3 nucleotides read TGTGCCAGCAGTTTAACTGGGGGCGAGGAGCAGTACTTC.

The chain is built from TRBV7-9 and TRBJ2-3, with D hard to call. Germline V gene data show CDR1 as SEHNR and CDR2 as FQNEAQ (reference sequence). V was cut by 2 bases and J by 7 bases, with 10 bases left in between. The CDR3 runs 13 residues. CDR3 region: CASSLSSPNTQYF. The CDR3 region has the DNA TGTGCCAGCAGCTTATCTTCGCCAAATACGCAGTATTTT.

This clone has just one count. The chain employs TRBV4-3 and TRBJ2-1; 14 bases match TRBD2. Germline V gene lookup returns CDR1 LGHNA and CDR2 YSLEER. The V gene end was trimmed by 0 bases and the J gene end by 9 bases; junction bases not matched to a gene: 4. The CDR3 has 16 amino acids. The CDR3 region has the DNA TGCGCCAGCAGCCAAGATCGACTAGCGGGGGGGGGTGAGCAGTTCTTC. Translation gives CASSQDRLAGGGEQFF.

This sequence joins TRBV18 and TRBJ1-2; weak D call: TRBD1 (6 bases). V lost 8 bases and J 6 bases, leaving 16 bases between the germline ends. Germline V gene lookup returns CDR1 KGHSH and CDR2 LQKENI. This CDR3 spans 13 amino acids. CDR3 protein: CASLGGGADGYTF. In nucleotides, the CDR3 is TGTGCCAGCCTCGGAGGGGGGGCTGATGGCTACACCTTC.

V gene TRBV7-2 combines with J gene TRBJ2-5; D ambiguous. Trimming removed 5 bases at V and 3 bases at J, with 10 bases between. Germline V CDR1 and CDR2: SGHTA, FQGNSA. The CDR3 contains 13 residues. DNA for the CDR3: TGTGCCAGCAGCGCAACAGTAGAAGAGACCCAGTACTTC. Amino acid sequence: CASSATVEETQYF.

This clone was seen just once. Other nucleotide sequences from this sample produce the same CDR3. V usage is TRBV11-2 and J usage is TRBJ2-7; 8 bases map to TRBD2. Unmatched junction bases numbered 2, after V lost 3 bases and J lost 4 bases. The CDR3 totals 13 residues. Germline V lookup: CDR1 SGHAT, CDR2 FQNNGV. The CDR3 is CASSLSGSYEQYF. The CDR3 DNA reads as TGTGCCAGCAGCTTGAGCGGGAGTTACGAGCAGTACTTC.

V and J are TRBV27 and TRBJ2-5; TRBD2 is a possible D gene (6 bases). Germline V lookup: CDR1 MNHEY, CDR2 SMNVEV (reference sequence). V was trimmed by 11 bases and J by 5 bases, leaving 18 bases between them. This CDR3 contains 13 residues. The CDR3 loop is CASKTGTWETQYF. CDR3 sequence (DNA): TGTGCCTCAAAAACCGGGACTTGGGAGACCCAGTACTTC.

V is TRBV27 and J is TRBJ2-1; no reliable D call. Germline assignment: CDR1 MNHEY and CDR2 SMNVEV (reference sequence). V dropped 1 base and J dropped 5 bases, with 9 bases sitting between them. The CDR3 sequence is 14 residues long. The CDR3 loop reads CASSLLVKNNEQFF. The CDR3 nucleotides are TGTGCCAGCAGTTTATTAGTCAAGAACAATGAGCAGTTCTTC.

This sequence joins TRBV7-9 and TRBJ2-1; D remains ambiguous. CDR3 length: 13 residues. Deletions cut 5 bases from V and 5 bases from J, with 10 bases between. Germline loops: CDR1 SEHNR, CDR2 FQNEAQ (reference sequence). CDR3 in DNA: TGTGCCAGCAGCCCTACCCAAAACAATGAGCAGTTCTTC. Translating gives CASSPTQNNEQFF.

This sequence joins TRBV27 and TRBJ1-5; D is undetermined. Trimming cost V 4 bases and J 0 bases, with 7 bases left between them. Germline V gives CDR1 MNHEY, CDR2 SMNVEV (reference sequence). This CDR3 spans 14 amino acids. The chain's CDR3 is CASSSAYSNQPQHF. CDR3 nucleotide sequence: TGTGCCAGCAGTTCCGCGTATAGCAATCAGCCCCAGCATTTT.

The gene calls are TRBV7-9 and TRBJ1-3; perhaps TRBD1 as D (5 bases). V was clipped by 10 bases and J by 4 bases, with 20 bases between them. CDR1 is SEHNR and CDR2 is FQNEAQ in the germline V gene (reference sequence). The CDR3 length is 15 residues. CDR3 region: CATTGQRGGGNTIYF. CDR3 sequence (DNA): TGTGCCACCACGGGGCAGAGAGGAGGGGGAAACACCATATATTTT. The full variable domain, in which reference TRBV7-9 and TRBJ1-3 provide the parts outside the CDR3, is DTGVSQNPRHKITKRGQNVTFRCDPISEHNRLYWYRQTLGQGPEFLTYFQNEAQLEKSRLLSDRFSAERPKGSFSTLEIQRTEQGDSAMYLCATTGQRGGGNTIYFGEGSWLTVV.

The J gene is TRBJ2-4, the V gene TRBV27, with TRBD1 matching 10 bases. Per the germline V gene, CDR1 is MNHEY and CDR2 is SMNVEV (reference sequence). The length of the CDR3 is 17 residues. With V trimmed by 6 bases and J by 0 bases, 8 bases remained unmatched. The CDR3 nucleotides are TGTGCCAGCAGGGGACAGGGGCAACCCCTAGCCAAAAACATTCAGTACTTC. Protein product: CASRGQGQPLAKNIQYF.

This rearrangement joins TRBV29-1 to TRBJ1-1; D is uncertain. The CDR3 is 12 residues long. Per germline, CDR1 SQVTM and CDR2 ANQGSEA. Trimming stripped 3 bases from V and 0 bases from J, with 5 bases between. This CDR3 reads CSVDKMNTEAFF. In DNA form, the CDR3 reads TGCAGCGTTGATAAAATGAACACTGAAGCTTTCTTT.

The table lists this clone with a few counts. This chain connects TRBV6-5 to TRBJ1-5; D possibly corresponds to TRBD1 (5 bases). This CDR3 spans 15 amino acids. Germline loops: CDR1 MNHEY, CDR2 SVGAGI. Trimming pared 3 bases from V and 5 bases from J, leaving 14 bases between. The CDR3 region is CASSYSGVPDQPQHF. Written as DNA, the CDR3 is TGTGCCAGCAGTTATTCGGGGGTCCCGGATCAGCCCCAGCATTTT.

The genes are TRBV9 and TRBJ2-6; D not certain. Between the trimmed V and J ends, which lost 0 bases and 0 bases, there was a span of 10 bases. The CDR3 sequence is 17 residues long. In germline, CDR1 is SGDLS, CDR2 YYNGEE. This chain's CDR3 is CASSVDVLFSGANVLTF. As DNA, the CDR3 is TGTGCCAGCAGCGTAGACGTCCTATTCTCTGGGGCCAACGTCCTGACTTTC.

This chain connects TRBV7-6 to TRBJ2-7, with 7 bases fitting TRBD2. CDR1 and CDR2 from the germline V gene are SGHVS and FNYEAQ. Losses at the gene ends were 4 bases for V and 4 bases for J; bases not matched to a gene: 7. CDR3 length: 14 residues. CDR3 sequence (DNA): TGTGCCAGCAGCTCGGGACTAAAAACTTACGAGCAGTACTTC. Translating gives CASSSGLKTYEQYF.

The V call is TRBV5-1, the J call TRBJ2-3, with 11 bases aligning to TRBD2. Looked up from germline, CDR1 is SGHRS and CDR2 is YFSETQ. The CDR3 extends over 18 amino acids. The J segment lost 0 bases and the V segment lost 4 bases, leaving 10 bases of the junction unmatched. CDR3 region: CASSGTGLAAPSTDTQYF. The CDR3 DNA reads TGCGCCAGCAGCGGAACGGGACTAGCGGCCCCTAGCACAGATACGCAGTATTTT.

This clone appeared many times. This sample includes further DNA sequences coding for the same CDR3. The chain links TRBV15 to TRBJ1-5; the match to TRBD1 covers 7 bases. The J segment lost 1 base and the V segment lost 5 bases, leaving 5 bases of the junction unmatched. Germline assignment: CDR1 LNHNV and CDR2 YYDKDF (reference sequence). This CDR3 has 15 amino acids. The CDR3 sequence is CATSPDRVSNQPQHF. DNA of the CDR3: TGTGCCACCAGCCCAGACAGGGTAAGCAATCAGCCCCAGCATTTT. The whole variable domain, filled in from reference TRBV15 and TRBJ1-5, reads DAMVIQNPRYQVTQFGKPVTLSCSQTLNHNVMYWYQQKSSQAPKLLFHYYDKDFNNEADTPDNFQSRRPNTSFCFLDIRSPGLGDTAMYLCATSPDRVSNQPQHFGDGTRLSIL.

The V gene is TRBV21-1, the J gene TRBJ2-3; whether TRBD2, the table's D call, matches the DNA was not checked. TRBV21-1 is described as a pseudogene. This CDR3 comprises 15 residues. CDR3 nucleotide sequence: TGTGCCAGCAGACGACTAGCGGGACTGACAGATACGCAGTATTTT. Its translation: CASRRLAGLTDTQYF.

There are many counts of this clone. The CDR3 bases are TGTGCCAGCAGTTACTCCCGGACTAGCGGAGACAATGAGCAGTTCTTC. This sequence encodes CASSYSRTSGDNEQFF. The chain couples TRBV6-5 to TRBJ2-1, with 10 nucleotides matching TRBD2. Germline CDR1 is MNHEY and CDR2 is SVGAGI. This CDR3 region has 16 residues. V shed 0 bases, J shed 5 bases, and the junction held 4 bases outside the gene matches.

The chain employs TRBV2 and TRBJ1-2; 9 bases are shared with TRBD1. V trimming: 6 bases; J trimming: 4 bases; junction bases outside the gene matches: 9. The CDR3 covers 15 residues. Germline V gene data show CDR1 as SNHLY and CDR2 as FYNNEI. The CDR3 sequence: CASREPGQGAYGYTF. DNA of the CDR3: TGTGCCAGCAGAGAACCGGGACAGGGTGCCTATGGCTACACCTTC.

The CDR3 region is CASSSTGVPYNEQFF. CDR3 nucleotides: TGTGCCAGCAGCTCGACAGGGGTCCCCTACAATGAGCAGTTCTTC. V and J are TRBV5-5 and TRBJ2-1, with 8 bases aligning to TRBD1. The CDR3 length is 15 residues. Trimming cost V 3 bases and J 2 bases; bases outside gene matches: 4. Germline V gene lookup returns CDR1 SGHKS and CDR2 YYEKEE (reference sequence). The whole variable domain, filled in from reference TRBV5-5 and TRBJ2-1, reads DAGVTQSPTHLIKTRGQQVTLRCSPISGHKSVSWYQQVLGQGPQFIFQYYEKEERGRGNFPDRFSARQFPNYSSELNVNALLLGDSALYLCASSSTGVPYNEQFFGPGTRLTVL.

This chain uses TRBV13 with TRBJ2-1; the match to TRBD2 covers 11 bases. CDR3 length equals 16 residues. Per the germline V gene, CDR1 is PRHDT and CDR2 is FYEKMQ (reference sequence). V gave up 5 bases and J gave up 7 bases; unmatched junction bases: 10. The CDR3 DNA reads TGTGCCAGCAGCCTATTAGCGGGAGGGCCTGGGAATGAGCAGTTCTTC. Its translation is CASSLLAGGPGNEQFF.

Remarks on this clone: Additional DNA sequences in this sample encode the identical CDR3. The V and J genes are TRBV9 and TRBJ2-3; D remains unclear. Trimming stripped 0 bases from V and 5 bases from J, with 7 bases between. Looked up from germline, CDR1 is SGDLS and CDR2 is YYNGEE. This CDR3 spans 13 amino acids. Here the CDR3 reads CASSVGEEDTQYF. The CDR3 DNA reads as TGTGCCAGCAGCGTAGGTGAGGAAGATACGCAGTATTTT.

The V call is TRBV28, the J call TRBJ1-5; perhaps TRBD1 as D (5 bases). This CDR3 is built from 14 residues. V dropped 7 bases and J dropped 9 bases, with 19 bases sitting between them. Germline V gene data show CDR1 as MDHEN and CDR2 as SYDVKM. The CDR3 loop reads CASTLGTGGGPQHF. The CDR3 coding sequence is TGTGCCAGCACCCTGGGGACGGGAGGAGGGCCCCAGCATTTT. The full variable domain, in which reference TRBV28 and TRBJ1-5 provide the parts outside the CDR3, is DVKVTQSSRYLVKRTGEKVFLECVQDMDHENMFWYRQDPGLGLRLIYFSYDVKMKEKGDIPEGYSVSREKKERFSLILESASTNQTSMYLCASTLGTGGGPQHFGDGTRLSIL.

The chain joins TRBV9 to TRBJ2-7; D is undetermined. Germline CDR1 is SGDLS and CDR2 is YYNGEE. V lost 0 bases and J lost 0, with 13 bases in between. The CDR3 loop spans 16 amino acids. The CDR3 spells CASSVDPGSSSYEQYF. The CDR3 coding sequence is TGTGCCAGCAGCGTAGATCCGGGTTCGAGCTCCTACGAGCAGTACTTC.

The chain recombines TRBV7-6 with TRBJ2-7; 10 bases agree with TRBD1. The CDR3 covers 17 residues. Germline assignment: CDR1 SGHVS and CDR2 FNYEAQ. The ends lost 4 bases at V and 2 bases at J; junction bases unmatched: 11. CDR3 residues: CASSSSADRGDTYEQYF. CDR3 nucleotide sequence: TGTGCCAGCAGCTCATCGGCGGACAGGGGGGATACCTACGAGCAGTACTTC.

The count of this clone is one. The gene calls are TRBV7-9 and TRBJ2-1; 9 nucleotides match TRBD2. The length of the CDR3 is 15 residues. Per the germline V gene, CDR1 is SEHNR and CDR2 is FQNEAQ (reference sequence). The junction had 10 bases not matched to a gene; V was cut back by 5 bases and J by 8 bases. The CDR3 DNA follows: TGTGCCAGCAGCCCTTCTAGCGGGATCCTAGATGAGCAGTTCTTC. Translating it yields CASSPSSGILDEQFF.